The clone carrying this T cell receptor (beta chain) has only a few counts. As yet, its antigen is unknown. This entry belongs to a study of response to subunit inactivated influenza vaccine. Whole-study findings and limits: The authors suggested that every seasonal influenza vaccination recruits few new T cells.

TCRdb reprocessed the RT-PCR reads via MiXCR and lists one record per CDR3 protein. The sample includes about half a million distinct CDR3 sequences, around 8% of them seen just once. In germline, CDR1 is SEHNR, CDR2 FQNEAQ (reference sequence). The CDR3 covers 14 residues. Trimming took off 2 bases at V and 2 bases at J, with 9 bases between the two ends. The receptor was derived from a man aged 50-75 years who received an inactivated influenza vaccine. The source material was PBMCs from blood, sampled around 25 months after vaccination. The chain joins TRBV7-9 to TRBJ1-2; D gene ambiguous. For the CDR3, the DNA is TGTGCCAGCAGCTTATCGGCGGGAAACTATGGCTACACCTTC. Translation: CASSLSAGNYGYTF.